This T cell receptor beta chain came from a study of CD8 T cells in Susac syndrome. Study-wide context: Patients with Susac syndrome were therapy-naive, on corticosteroids, or on intravenous immunoglobulin alone at the time that blood was drawn. General study points: The CD4+ T cell repertoires of Susac syndrome were found to show no clonal expansion.

V gave up 6 bases and J gave up 0 bases; unmatched junction bases: 6. This CDR3 is 15 amino acids long. On this clonotype itself: The antigen is undetermined.

Random hexamers primed reverse transcription of about 0.45 to 1 ug RNA. Across 54 Vbeta and 13 Jbeta, immunoSEQ multiplex PCR amplified TCR beta CDR3. Each CDR3 protein is one row after TCRdb ran MiXCR on the immunoSEQ multiplex PCR reads. The data show 120,000 or so distinct CDR3 sequences, with under 96% seen just once and less than 0.15% held by the top ten. Material: CD4+ T cells from PBMCs. This chain uses TRBV12-3 or TRBV12-4 with TRBJ2-3; the match to TRBD1 covers 7 bases. The TCR was taken from a human donor with Susac syndrome. The CDR3 DNA reads as TGTGCCAGCAGCCCCGGGACAGTTAGCACAGATACGCAGTATTTT. This codes for CASSPGTVSTDTQYF.